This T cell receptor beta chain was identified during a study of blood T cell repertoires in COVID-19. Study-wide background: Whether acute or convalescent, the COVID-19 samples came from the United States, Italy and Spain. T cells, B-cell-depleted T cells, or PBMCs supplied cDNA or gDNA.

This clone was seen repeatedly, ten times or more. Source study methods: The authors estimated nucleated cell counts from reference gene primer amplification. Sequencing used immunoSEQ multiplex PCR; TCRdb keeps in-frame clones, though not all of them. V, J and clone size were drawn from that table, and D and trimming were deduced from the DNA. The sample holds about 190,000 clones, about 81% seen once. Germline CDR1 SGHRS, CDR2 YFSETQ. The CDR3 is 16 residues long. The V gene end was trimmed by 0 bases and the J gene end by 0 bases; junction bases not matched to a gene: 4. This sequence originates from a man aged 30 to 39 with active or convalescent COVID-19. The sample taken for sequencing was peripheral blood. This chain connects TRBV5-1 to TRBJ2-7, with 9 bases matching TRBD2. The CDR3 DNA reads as TGCGCCAGCAGCTTGGCCAAGACTAGCGGCTCCTACGAGCAGTACTTC. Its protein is CASSLAKTSGSYEQYF.